A single sample is the source of the 26 T cell receptor beta chains below, sequenced in a study of blood T cell repertoires in COVID-19. The method was immunoSEQ multiplex PCR; TCRdb's version includes in-frame clones alone and lacks a portion of them. The profile shows about 120,000 clones, nearly 90% of them singletons. The specimen sequenced was peripheral blood. These receptor sequences come from a woman aged 60-70 years with COVID-19, enrolled during active disease.

V usage is TRBV7-3 and J usage is TRBJ2-7, with TRBD1 matching over 7 bases. The germline V gene has CDR1 SGHTA and CDR2 FQGTGA. Trimming removed 2 bases from V and 6 bases from J; junction bases left unmatched: 7. The CDR3 runs to 14 residues. CDR3 nucleotide sequence: TGTGCCAGCAGCTTAGGGGACAGACGTTTCGAGCAGTACTTC. It translates to CASSLGDRRFEQYF.

This rearrangement joins TRBV7-3 to TRBJ2-5, with TRBD1 as a possible D gene (6 bases). Germline assignment: CDR1 SGHTA and CDR2 FQGTGA. V gave up 5 bases and J gave up 2 bases, with 15 bases separating them. This CDR3 is built from 15 residues. Written as DNA, the CDR3 is TGTGCCAGCAGCCCAGGACAGACAAAACAAGAGACCCAGTACTTC. Translated: CASSPGQTKQETQYF.

This clone was seen a few times. The rearrangement uses TRBV6-4 and TRBJ2-2; 8 bases fit TRBD2. Germline V gives CDR1 MRHNA, CDR2 SNTAGT. The CDR3 spans 14 residues. After removal of 6 bases from V and 1 base from J, the junction contained 1 base not matched to a gene. CDR3 nucleotide sequence: TGTGCCAGCAGCCTAGCGGGGAACACCGGGGAGCTGTTTTTT. It is translated as CASSLAGNTGELFF.

The V gene is TRBV5-1, the J gene TRBJ1-4; D is unresolved. CDR1 and CDR2 from the germline V gene are SGHRS and YFSETQ. V lost 3 bases, J lost 8 bases, and 14 bases lay in between. The CDR3 length is 14 residues. CDR3 region: CASSSNSIHEKLFF. CDR3 nucleotides: TGCGCCAGCAGCTCCAACAGTATTCACGAAAAACTGTTTTTT.

The rearrangement links TRBV10-3 to TRBJ1-2; 11 positions match TRBD1. CDR1 ENHRY and CDR2 SYGVKD come from the germline V gene. V lost 6 bases, J lost 8 bases, and 8 bases stayed unmatched. The CDR3 totals 14 residues. CDR3 DNA: TGTGCCATCAGGGAGGACAGGGGGCTAAAGGGCTACACCTTC. Translation: CAIREDRGLKGYTF.

The genes are TRBV18 and TRBJ1-2; D not resolved. The germline CDR1 and CDR2 sequences are KGHSH and LQKENI. V lost 2 bases, J lost 4 bases, and 23 bases lay in between. This CDR3 spans 18 amino acids. CDR3 DNA: TGTGCCAGCTCACCATACCCCACCGCAGGAGGGATTAGCTATGGCTACACCTTC. This translates into CASSPYPTAGGISYGYTF.

The chain recombines TRBV11-3 with TRBJ2-2, with D possibly being TRBD2 (5 bases). V dropped 4 bases and J dropped 5 bases, with 17 bases sitting between them. The CDR3 totals 16 residues. Germline-derived CDR1 and CDR2 are SGHNT and YENEEA. This CDR3 is CASSSPAKSGTGELFF. The DNA of the CDR3 is TGTGCCAGCAGCTCACCCGCCAAGTCGGGGACCGGGGAGCTGTTTTTT.

The chain uses TRBV15 and TRBJ2-7, with D tentatively TRBD1 (5 bases). The CDR3 loop spans 15 amino acids. Germline CDR1 reads LNHNV; CDR2 reads YYDKDF (reference sequence). V lost 1 base and J 4 bases, leaving 14 bases between the germline ends. CDR3 in amino acids: CATSRGDGAAYEQYF. Written as DNA, the CDR3 is TGTGCCACCAGCAGAGGGGATGGGGCGGCATACGAGCAGTACTTC.

The chain joins TRBV6-5 to TRBJ1-6, with TRBD1 matching over 7 bases. V dropped 6 bases and J dropped 4; count of bases not matched to a gene: 6. Germline V lookup: CDR1 MNHEY, CDR2 SVGAGI. The CDR3 has 15 amino acids. CDR3 in DNA: TGTGCCAGCAGCCTCCGGGGACAGTATAATTCACCCCTCCACTTT. It codes for CASSLRGQYNSPLHF.

This clone was picked up a small number of times. The chain recombines TRBV6-2 or TRBV6-3 with TRBJ1-1; D gene ambiguous. This CDR3 spans 12 amino acids. Germline V gene sequence: CDR1 MNHEY, CDR2 SVGEGT. Trimming cost V 0 bases and J 7 bases, with 6 bases left between them. CDR3 in amino acids: CASSYSRHEAFF. As DNA, the CDR3 is TGTGCCAGCAGTTACTCGCGGCATGAAGCTTTCTTT.

The gene calls are TRBV3-1 (or the pseudogene TRBV3-2) and TRBJ1-2, with TRBD1 as a possible D gene (5 bases). CDR3 size: 14 residues. Trimming removed 4 bases from V and 5 bases from J, with 14 bases in between. Germline assignment: CDR1 LGHDT and CDR2 YNNKEL (reference sequence). CDR3 DNA sequence: TGTGCCAGCAGCCGGGGCGTGGCTGGGTATGGCTACACCTTC. Protein sequence: CASSRGVAGYGYTF.

The chain employs TRBV6-6 and TRBJ1-5; 7 nucleotides agree with TRBD1. The CDR3 totals 15 residues. Germline V gene lookup returns CDR1 MNHNY and CDR2 SVGAGI (reference sequence). With 8 bases clipped from V and 9 bases from J, the junction kept 16 bases outside the gene matches. CDR3 loop: CASLTGQLQSGPQHF. The CDR3 DNA reads as TGTGCCAGCCTTACGGGACAGCTCCAAAGTGGGCCCCAGCATTTT.

In DNA form, the CDR3 reads TGTGCCAGCAGCGAAAGGGGGCTTCGGGGCACCGGGGAGCTGTTTTTT. This codes for CASSERGLRGTGELFF. V usage is TRBV7-9 and J usage is TRBJ2-2, with 7 bases fitting TRBD1. V lost 5 bases and J lost 4; bases outside the gene matches: 10. CDR3 length: 16 residues. Germline CDR1 reads SEHNR; CDR2 reads FQNEAQ (reference sequence).

This chain connects TRBV9 to TRBJ1-3; D is perhaps TRBD1 (5 bases). The CDR3 is 15 amino acids. Germline V gene sequence: CDR1 SGDLS, CDR2 YYNGEE. Trimming stripped 2 bases from V and 0 bases from J, with 9 bases between. CDR3 in DNA: TGTGCCAGCAGCGTCCAGGGCAGCTCTGGAAACACCATATATTTT. As protein: CASSVQGSSGNTIYF. The entire variable domain, with the rest obtained from reference TRBV9 and TRBJ1-3, is as follows: DSGVTQTPKHLITATGQRVTLRCSPRSGDLSVYWYQQSLDQGLQFLIQYYNGEERAKGNILERFSAQQFPDLHSELNLSSLELGDSALYFCASSVQGSSGNTIYFGEGSWLTVV.

The CDR3 DNA follows: TGCGCCAGCAGCTATTGGCGACAGAAGGACACTGAAGCTTTCTTT. It translates to CASSYWRQKDTEAFF. V usage is TRBV5-1 and J usage is TRBJ1-1; D is possibly TRBD1 (5 bases). The CDR3 is 15 amino acids. V lost 3 bases, J lost 3 bases, and 15 bases lay in between. Germline V gene lookup returns CDR1 SGHRS and CDR2 YFSETQ.

V and J are TRBV25-1 and TRBJ1-2, with TRBD1 matching over 7 bases. CDR3 length equals 14 residues. Germline V gene lookup returns CDR1 MGHDK and CDR2 SYGVNS. Trimming at V came to 1 base and at J to 8 bases, leaving 7 bases not matched to a gene. CDR3: CASSELHRGEGYTF. Written as DNA, the CDR3 is TGTGCCAGCAGTGAATTGCACAGGGGCGAGGGCTACACCTTC.

The chain has TRBV19 and TRBJ1-2; 8 bases are shared with TRBD1. Germline V CDR1 and CDR2: LNHDA, SQIVND (reference sequence). V gave up 5 bases and J gave up 7 bases; unmatched junction bases: 6. The CDR3 length is 13 residues. DNA for the CDR3: TGTGCCAGTAGTCCGACAGGGGTTAGTGGCTACACCTTC. It yields the protein CASSPTGVSGYTF.

The chain employs TRBV29-1 and TRBJ1-2; TRBD1 matches 10 bases. CDR1 is SQVTM and CDR2 is ANQGSEA in the germline V gene. The CDR3 is made up of 14 amino acids. V lost 7 bases, J lost 0 bases, and 5 bases stayed unmatched. In nucleotides, the CDR3 is TGCAGCGCCCGGGACAGGGGAACTAACTATGGCTACACCTTC. This codes for CSARDRGTNYGYTF.

This chain joins TRBV19 and TRBJ1-1; D is unclear. The CDR3 contains 16 residues. Germline V gene sequence: CDR1 LNHDA, CDR2 SQIVND (reference sequence). Trimming removed 3 bases at V and 2 bases at J, with 16 bases between. In DNA, the CDR3 is TGTGCCAGTAGTATCGGTTCCGGGGTGGGAAACACTGAAGCTTTCTTT. Its translation: CASSIGSGVGNTEAFF.

This chain links TRBV19 with TRBJ1-1; possibly TRBD1 for D (6 bases). Between the trimmed V and J ends, which lost 5 bases and 5 bases, there was a span of 18 bases. Germline lookup yields CDR1 LNHDA and CDR2 SQIVND (reference sequence). The CDR3 covers 15 residues. CDR3 bases: TGTGCCAGTAGTCTCCAGGGGATGGGGAAAACTGAAGCTTTCTTT. Translation gives CASSLQGMGKTEAFF.

The chain carries TRBV29-1 and TRBJ1-2; TRBD1 agrees at 10 bases. This CDR3 contains 13 residues. V was pared by 7 bases and J by 7 bases, with 9 bases of the junction left unmatched. Germline V gene lookup returns CDR1 SQVTM and CDR2 ANQGSEA. The CDR3 DNA reads as TGCAGCGGGGGGGGACAGGGGACGCTTGGCTACACCTTC. As protein: CSGGGQGTLGYTF.

The CDR3 loop is CASSPDRGSYEQYF. The CDR3 DNA sequence: TGCGCCAGCAGCCCTGACAGGGGGTCTTACGAGCAGTACTTC. The genes are TRBV5-1 and TRBJ2-7; 9 bases match TRBD1. The germline V gene encodes CDR1 SGHRS and CDR2 YFSETQ. Losses at the gene ends were 4 bases for V and 4 bases for J; bases not matched to a gene: 6. The CDR3 is 14 amino acids.

The CDR3 sequence is CASSLIVGGGAGDTQYF. In DNA form, the CDR3 reads TGTGCCAGCAGCTTGATCGTTGGCGGGGGGGCCGGTGATACGCAGTATTTT. The rearrangement joins TRBV5-6 to TRBJ2-3, with 9 bases lining up with TRBD2. V lost 1 base and J lost 6; bases outside the gene matches: 12. Germline CDR1 and CDR2: SGHDT and YYEEEE. The CDR3 length is 17 residues.

The CDR3 reads CSVQGVPRGGYTF. CDR3 DNA sequence: TGCAGCGTACAAGGGGTGCCAAGGGGTGGCTACACCTTC. This chain joins TRBV29-1 and TRBJ1-2; possible D gene TRBD1, 5 bases. There are 13 residues in the CDR3. Germline CDR1 SQVTM, CDR2 ANQGSEA. V was clipped by 6 bases and J by 7 bases, with 18 bases between them.

The V gene is TRBV18, the J gene TRBJ2-7, with TRBD1 identical over 8 bases. This CDR3 has 16 amino acids. J lost 4 bases, V lost 2 bases, and 10 bases had no gene match. Germline V gene data show CDR1 as KGHSH and CDR2 as LQKENI. CDR3 sequence reads: CASSPAPGQVRYEQYF. Written as DNA, the CDR3 is TGTGCCAGCTCACCAGCCCCGGGACAGGTGAGATACGAGCAGTACTTC.

This clone was seen more than once but under ten times. This sequence joins TRBV29-1 and TRBJ1-2; D perhaps matches TRBD1 (5 bases). V lost 0 bases and J 0 bases, leaving 11 bases between the germline ends. Germline CDR1 is SQVTM and CDR2 is ANQGSEA. The CDR3 runs to 15 residues. The CDR3 reads CSVEDLLTANYGYTF. The CDR3 nucleotides read TGCAGCGTTGAAGATCTACTGACAGCTAACTATGGCTACACCTTC.